A selection of T cell receptor beta chains follows, all from one sample in a study of identifying expanded T cells in peripheral blood. Some clones are missing from TCRdb's copy, which holds only in-frame ones; the method was immunoSEQ multiplex PCR. Of tens of thousands of clones detected, around 83% appear once; the ten largest clones hold approximately 15%. What was sequenced was blood. Receptors originate from a person aged 18 to 69 in good health. Both conserved end residues are part of each CDR3. The D gene is left open where the match is weak. Size tells how often a clone was seen (once, few, many) or the class of an expanded clone, and some rows leave it out.

>once|-|TRBJ1-2|TRBV6-6
TGTGCCAGCAGTCCTGGGGAGGCAAGGCATGGCTACACCTTC
CASSPGEARHGYTF
>-|-|TRBJ1-1|TRBV29-1
TGCAGCGGAAATGAGGGGAACACTGAAGCTTTCTTT
CSGNEGNTEAFF
>-|-|TRBJ1-2|TRBV5-6
TGTGCCAGCAGCCTAGGAGGGCCAGGGGACTATGGCTACACCTTC
CASSLGGPGDYGYTF
>-|TRBD2|TRBJ2-5|TRBV5-1
TGCGCCAGCAGCCGTCTGACTAGCAACCAAGAGACCCAGTACTTC
CASSRLTSNQETQYF
>-|-|TRBJ2-5|TRBV28
TGTGCCAGCAGATTCGAGGGGGGGCGAGAGACCCAGTACTTC
CASRFEGGRETQYF
>-|TRBD1|TRBJ1-3|TRBV6-1
TGTGCCAGCAGTGAATGGGGACAGGGGATATCGGACACCATATATTTT
CASSEWGQGISDTIYF
>once|-|TRBJ1-3|TRBV11-2
TGTGCCAGCAGCTCCCAGCTGGGGGTTGGAAACACCATATATTTT
CASSSQLGVGNTIYF
>-|-|TRBJ2-1|TRBV10-3
TGTGCCATCAGCTCGCACAATGAGCAGTTCTTC
CAISSHNEQFF
>-|-|TRBJ2-1|TRBV29-1
TGCAGCGTGAGGGGCATCAATGAGCAGTTCTTC
CSVRGINEQFF
>-|-|TRBJ2-1|TRBV29-1
TGCAGCGTTGATATGGGAAAGGGGAGCAATGAGCAGTTCTTC
CSVDMGKGSNEQFF
>once|TRBD1|TRBJ1-1|TRBV6-1
TGTGCCAGCAGTGGTGGGACAGTGAACACTGAAGCTTTCTTT
CASSGGTVNTEAFF
>-|TRBD1|TRBJ2-2|TRBV9
TGTGCCAGCAGCCCCAGACAGGGCCATTCTGACACCGGGGAGCTGTTTTTT
CASSPRQGHSDTGELFF
>-|-|TRBJ2-4|TRBV5-6
TGTGCCAGCAGCTTGGGAGGATACCTACTAGCTTTGGCCAAAAACATTCAGTACTTC
CASSLGGYLLALAKNIQYF
>-|-|TRBJ1-1|TRBV6-5
TGTGCCAGCAAGGGGAGGGTAAATGAAGCTTTCTTT
CASKGRVNEAFF
>once|TRBD2|TRBJ2-1|TRBV6-1
TGTGCCAGCAGTGAGACTAGCGGAGGCTACAATGAGCAGTTCTTC
CASSETSGGYNEQFF
>-|-|TRBJ1-5|TRBV7-7
TGTGCCAGCAGCTTAGGACAGAGAGATCAGCCCCAGCATTTT
CASSLGQRDQPQHF
>-|TRBD2|TRBJ2-5|TRBV2
TGTGCCAGCGGTATTGTATCGGGGGGACGAAAAGAGACCCAGTACTTC
CASGIVSGGRKETQYF
>-|-|TRBJ2-7|TRBV4-3
TGCGCCAGCAGCCAAGTCGACAGTTACGAGCAGTACTTC
CASSQVDSYEQYF
>few|-|TRBJ2-6|TRBV4-2
TGTGCCAGCAGCCAAGAAGGGGTCAACTCTGGGGCCAACGTCCTGACTTTC
CASSQEGVNSGANVLTF
>-|TRBD1|TRBJ2-7|TRBV30
TGTGCCTGGAGTCGGCAGGGGGCCTCCGAGCAGTACTTC
CAWSRQGASEQYF
>-|-|TRBJ1-2|TRBV30
TGTGCCTGGAGTGTAAGGCAGGGTCGGAACTATGGCTACACCTTC
CAWSVRQGRNYGYTF
>-|TRBD2|TRBJ2-1|TRBV5-1
TGCGCCAGCCGCACCGCGGGGGAACCCGACAATGAGCAGTTCTTC
CASRTAGEPDNEQFF
>-|-|TRBJ1-2|TRBV19
TGTGCCGCTATGGGGGGCGGCTATGGCTACACCTTC
CAAMGGGYGYTF
>-|TRBD1|TRBJ1-5|TRBV5-6
TGTGCCAGCAGCTTGGGGACAGGAGGTGGTCAGCCCCAGCATTTT
CASSLGTGGGQPQHF
>once|-|TRBJ1-6|TRBV5-5
TGTGCCAGCAGCCCTACGACCAATTCAGGGCGGGGTTCACCCCTCCACTTT
CASSPTTNSGRGSPLHF